One TCR beta chain is described in this entry. The data are from a study of cytomegalovirus exposure and HLA in healthy donors. Repertoires were generated with immunoSEQ multiplex PCR, while TCRdb's copy carries only in-frame clones and drops some. The sample has 150,000 or so clones, 84% seen once; the top ten hold roughly a tenth. The CDR3 sequence is 13 residues long. Trimming left V 2 bases short and J 5 bases short, with 7 bases between. CDR1 is MGHDK and CDR2 is SYGVNS in the germline V gene. The sample comprised PBMCs. The origin of this receptor is a man under 40 in good health and CMV-seropositive. This rearrangement joins TRBV25-1 to TRBJ1-5; D unclear. The CDR3 nucleotides read TGTGCCAGCAGTGAAGGGCGCGATCAGCCCCAGCATTTT. Protein sequence: CASSEGRDQPQHF.